The 7 T cell receptor beta chains below were found in one sample sequenced in a study of blood T cell repertoires in COVID-19. Clones were read by immunoSEQ multiplex PCR, and TCRdb kept only the in-frame ones, dropping some. The table has more than 15,000 clones, more than 75% seen once. Sequencing was done on a sample of peripheral blood. These TCRs come from a human donor in a cohort sampled during active COVID-19.

CDR3 sequence: CATRTGSTDTQYF. The CDR3 DNA follows: TGTGCCACCAGGACAGGGAGCACAGATACGCAGTATTTT. The V and J genes are TRBV6-6 and TRBJ2-3; 8 bases align to TRBD1. Unmatched junction bases numbered 3, after V lost 10 bases and J lost 0 bases. The length of the CDR3 is 13 residues. Looked up from germline, CDR1 is MNHNY and CDR2 is SVGAGI (reference sequence).

This chain connects TRBV5-6 to TRBJ2-5; 9 positions match TRBD1. Germline V gene lookup returns CDR1 SGHDT and CDR2 YYEEEE. Trimming at V came to 4 bases and at J to 5 bases, leaving 12 bases not matched to a gene. The CDR3 extends over 16 amino acids. The CDR3 is CASSTLPTGGAETQYF. Here the CDR3 DNA reads TGTGCCAGCAGCACTCTTCCTACAGGGGGCGCGGAGACCCAGTACTTC.

The chain is built from TRBV28 and TRBJ1-5; 7 positions match TRBD1. The CDR3 is 12 amino acids. V lost 10 bases and J lost 6; bases outside the gene matches: 6. CDR1 and CDR2 from the germline V gene are MDHEN and SYDVKM. The CDR3 coding sequence is TGTGCCACTACCGACAGGGCTCAGCCCCAGCATTTT. It specifies CATTDRAQPQHF. The whole variable domain, remainder taken from reference TRBV28 and TRBJ1-5, is DVKVTQSSRYLVKRTGEKVFLECVQDMDHENMFWYRQDPGLGLRLIYFSYDVKMKEKGDIPEGYSVSREKKERFSLILESASTNQTSMYLCATTDRAQPQHFGDGTRLSIL.

The chain is built from TRBV18 and TRBJ2-1; 8 bases line up with TRBD2. The germline CDR1 and CDR2 sequences are KGHSH and LQKENI. This CDR3 region has 15 residues. The V segment lost 0 bases and the J segment 6 bases; nucleotides outside the gene matches: 4. The CDR3 spells CASSPPGLGGNEQFF. Written as DNA, the CDR3 is TGTGCCAGCTCACCACCGGGACTAGGAGGCAATGAGCAGTTCTTC.

The chain links TRBV2 to TRBJ2-5, with 8 bases fitting TRBD1. The V segment lost 5 bases and the J segment 5 bases; nucleotides outside the gene matches: 7. Germline V gene sequence: CDR1 SNHLY, CDR2 FYNNEI. This CDR3 region has 14 residues. The CDR3 loop reads CASSRDRQEETQYF. The CDR3 DNA follows: TGTGCCAGCAGTCGGGACAGGCAGGAGGAGACCCAGTACTTC.

The chain joins TRBV5-1 to TRBJ2-3, with a tentative D call TRBD2 (6 bases). The CDR3 covers 14 residues. Germline V gives CDR1 SGHRS, CDR2 YFSETQ. V lost 0 bases to trimming and J lost 5 bases, with 10 bases between them. The CDR3 DNA follows: TGCGCCAGCAGCTTGGCGAGCGGGTTAGATACGCAGTATTTT. Amino acids: CASSLASGLDTQYF.

CDR3 DNA sequence: TGTGCCGGGACAGATACTCCCTCTGGGGCCAACGTCCTGACTTTC. It codes for CAGTDTPSGANVLTF. V and J are TRBV6-5 and TRBJ2-6, with 7 bases that match TRBD1. J was trimmed by 0 bases and V by 11 bases; bases with no gene match: 7. CDR1 and CDR2 from the germline V gene are MNHEY and SVGAGI. CDR3 length: 15 amino acids.